Listed below are T cell receptor beta chains from one sample, sequenced in a study of T cell changes during pregnancy in multiple sclerosis. Assay used: immunoSEQ multiplex PCR; TCRdb lists only in-frame clones, some missing. In the table there are 78,000 or so clones, around 92% of which are singletons. The material was peripheral blood, obtained before pregnancy. The receptors derive from a female donor with multiple sclerosis, enrolled in a pregnancy study. Both conserved end residues are trimmed from each CDR3.

cdr3_aa	v_call
ASSGQGATTEAF	TRBV6-1
ASSEGGAYSNQPQH	TRBV2
ASSLSGQLYEQY	TRBV28
ASSHPPRYEAF	TRBV28
ASSLMAGSYGYT	TRBV28
ASSLGGVHQPQH	TRBV28
AWKSGASISSYEQY	TRBV30
ASSYGRGGEQF	TRBV6-5
ASSLAVRGTGELF	TRBV5-1
ATSTPGGSETQY	TRBV15
ASSPRGTSSWGTQY	TRBV28
AWSVLGRLVWNTEAF	TRBV30
ASGLVLVYGYT	TRBV12-5
ASSIRLAGRETQY	TRBV2
ASSLRQGSYYEQY	TRBV7-6
AISESAGALETQY	TRBV10-3
ASSQERQGGQF	TRBV4-2
ASSPDTVYEQY	TRBV5-1
ASSSDRFGEQY	TRBV7-6
ASSLLGQGVSEKLF	TRBV28
ASSLAGQGIGELF	TRBV7-6
ASSPPGTGSSYNEQF	TRBV18
ASSPGTGEGYGYT	TRBV5-1
ASSLRANQETQY	TRBV7-9
ASSVASAYNEQF	TRBV6-1
ASSLRPGQGGTSGIVFSYEQY	TRBV5-1
ASRPDNNYGYT	TRBV28
ASSHGQGAYEQY	TRBV4-3
ASSSLQLNNYGYT	TRBV6-5
ATSRRDQPQH	TRBV15
ASSKAGTEQF	TRBV6-1
ASSPGTVNTEAF	TRBV7-3
ASSSAPSWGGGTQY	TRBV27
ASSPGQGLEAF	TRBV4-1
SACVLNTEAF	TRBV29-1
ASSADGRPRGNYGYT	TRBV11-2
ASSFGGSGANVLT	TRBV5-1
ASSPGLAGGPTSYEQY	TRBV7-9
ASSLGDRGSGELF	TRBV5-1
ASSFRATLAGLLETQY	TRBV7-8
ASSFNGAGFYEQY	TRBV7-2
ASSFRLAGNGELF	TRBV7-2
ASSLSLAGIQYEQY	TRBV5-1
ASSLAGGYEQY	TRBV27
SASNEAF	TRBV20-1
ASGGLAGVNEQF	TRBV19
ASSLWVGTGYNEQF	TRBV27
ASSQDNWGAGYT	TRBV4-1
ASSLGTGGPQETQY	TRBV28
ASSVPGSYSYNEQF	TRBV27
ASTGDSYEQY	TRBV25-1
ASSYPVGAGELF	TRBV7-6
ASSYWDRPLEQY	TRBV5-1
ASIEGRDRGNEQF	TRBV7-9
ASSPRLAGGYEQY	TRBV4-2
ASSINSATNEKLF	TRBV19
ASSFLNRGELF	TRBV28
ASSGSGTSGLLPPYNEQF	TRBV18
ASSNGRGHRNEQF	TRBV14
ASSQGRSSSTDTQY	TRBV16